These 5 T cell receptor beta chains share one sample of origin, sequenced in a study of T-cell reconstitution after alpha-beta-depleted transplantation in children. Unique molecular identifiers tagged the TCRbeta library. TCRdb called the PCR reads again in MiXCR, with one record for every CDR3 protein. The sample includes 600,000 to 800,000 distinct CDR3 sequences, roughly 13% seen only once; the top ten take 0.79%. Source: PBMCs, taken before TCRalphabeta/CD19-depleted stem cell transplant. These receptors all come from a girl aged 2 to 10 with congenital amegakaryocytic thrombocytopenia, due to receive a stem cell transplant.

This clonotype was picked up many times. The chain uses TRBV20-1 and TRBJ1-2; D may be TRBD1 (6 bases). CDR3 length: 11 amino acids. Germline CDR1 reads DFQATT; CDR2 reads SNEGSKA (reference sequence). CDR3 nucleotide sequence: TGCACCTGCTCAGGGGTCTATGGCTACACCTTC. Its translation is CTCSGVYGYTF.

This sequence joins TRBV27 and TRBJ1-2, with D possibly matching TRBD1 (5 bases). Looked up from germline, CDR1 is MNHEY and CDR2 is SMNVEV (reference sequence). This CDR3 region has 13 residues. The ends were cut back, 0 bases at V and 8 bases at J, with 10 bases in the middle. As DNA, the CDR3 is TGTGCCAGCAGTTTATCTGCAGGGATGGGCTACACCTTC. Translated: CASSLSAGMGYTF.

This clonotype was counted many times. The chain recombines TRBV10-3 with TRBJ2-1, with 11 bases aligning to TRBD2. Germline loops: CDR1 ENHRY, CDR2 SYGVKD. Trimming took 2 bases from V and 4 from J; bases not matched to a gene: 7. The CDR3 has 17 amino acids. In DNA form, the CDR3 reads TGTGCCATCAGTGAGGCGGGCGGGACTAGCGGTTACAATGAGCAGTTCTTC. Translation: CAISEAGGTSGYNEQFF.

A few counts support this clonotype. The rearrangement links TRBV4-1 to TRBJ2-1, with D possibly TRBD2 on 7 matching bases. Germline V gene data show CDR1 as MGHRA and CDR2 as YSYEKL. Trimming removed 6 bases at V and 11 bases at J, with 17 bases between. This CDR3 has 13 amino acids. The CDR3 is CASSPGGLVQQFF. The CDR3 nucleotides are TGCGCCAGCAGTCCGGGGGGCTTAGTTCAGCAGTTCTTC.

This clonotype showed up just a few times. The chain uses TRBV5-1 and TRBJ2-2; the match to TRBD2 covers 8 bases. V lost 6 bases and J lost 2; bases outside the gene matches: 6. The V gene's germline CDR1 is SGHRS and CDR2 YFSETQ. The CDR3 has 15 residues. The CDR3 reads CASNDGRANTGELFF. CDR3 DNA: TGCGCCAGCAATGACGGGAGGGCCAACACCGGGGAGCTGTTTTTT.